Listed below are T cell receptor beta chains from one sample, sequenced in a study of human T cells and chemical hapten exposure. One entry per CDR3 protein, called by TCRdb with MiXCR from the RACE reads. This table holds some 71,000 distinct CDR3 sequences, roughly 11% found once. The sequenced sample was whole blood, obtained in connection with sensitization to the hapten diphenylcyclopropenone (DPC). The receptors shown here come from a woman in her fifties or sixties with alopecia areata. Some clones in this sample may be carry-over from other donors' samples. Each CDR3 is given with its conserved first and last residue. Fields, in order: clone size, D gene, V gene, J gene, CDR3 length, CDR3 protein, CDR3 DNA. D genes are given only for firm matches. Only part of the rows carry a size: once, few, many, or a class if the clone is expanded.

>few|NA|TRBV7-2|TRBJ2-3|15
CASRSDGIFTDTQYF
TGTGCCAGCAGATCCGACGGGATCTTCACAGATACGCAGTATTTT
>many|TRBD1|TRBV18|TRBJ1-4|15
CASSPAQGAREKLFF
TGTGCCAGCTCACCAGCCCAGGGGGCGAGGGAAAAACTGTTTTTT
>NA|NA|TRBV4-2|TRBJ1-6|18
CASSQDSTGRSYNSPLHF
TGTGCCAGCAGCCAAGATAGTACAGGGCGTTCCTATAATTCACCCCTCCACTTT
>few|NA|TRBV7-2|TRBJ1-1|13
CASSFTRDTEAFF
TGTGCCAGCAGCTTCACCCGAGACACTGAAGCTTTCTTT
>NA|TRBD1|TRBV28|TRBJ1-2|16
CASSLAPGQGSDGYTF
TGTGCCAGCAGCCTTGCCCCCGGACAGGGTTCAGATGGCTACACCTTC
>many|NA|TRBV7-2|TRBJ1-2|13
CASSSTPNYGYTF
TGTGCCAGCAGTTCAACACCTAACTATGGCTACACCTTC
>NA|TRBD1|TRBV28|TRBJ1-1|15
CASSTPGTGGTEAFF
TGTGCCAGCAGTACCCCCGGGACAGGCGGTACTGAAGCTTTCTTT
>many|TRBD1|TRBV7-2|TRBJ1-6|15
CASSLAWDRHSPLHF
TGTGCCAGCAGCTTAGCCTGGGACAGACACTCACCCCTCCACTTT
>few|NA|TRBV20-1|TRBJ1-2|11
CSARGPYGYTF
TGCAGTGCTAGAGGACCCTATGGCTACACCTTC
>few|NA|TRBV7-2|TRBJ1-1|13
CASSLESNTEAFF
TGTGCCAGCAGCTTAGAATCTAACACTGAAGCTTTCTTT
>NA|NA|TRBV19|TRBJ1-2|14
CASSRRGMDYGYTF
TGTGCCAGTTCAAGGCGCGGTATGGACTATGGCTACACCTTC
>few|NA|TRBV5-6|TRBJ2-3|12
CASSAGADTQYF
TGTGCCAGCAGCGCTGGAGCAGATACGCAGTATTTT
>many|NA|TRBV27|TRBJ2-7|15
CASRINGQFSYEQYF
TGTGCCAGCAGAATAAACGGACAGTTCAGCTACGAGCAGTACTTC
>many|TRBD1|TRBV10-2|TRBJ1-5|17
CASSEGHWTGGNQPQHF
TGCGCCAGCAGTGAGGGTCATTGGACAGGGGGTAATCAGCCCCAGCATTTT
>NA|NA|TRBV25-1|TRBJ2-3|15
CASSLQGLNPDTQYF
TGTGCCAGCAGTCTACAGGGTTTGAACCCAGATACGCAGTATTTT
>few|TRBD2|TRBV5-1|TRBJ2-1|18
CASSSGTSGSSPHNEQFF
TGCGCCAGCAGCTCCGGGACTAGCGGGAGCTCTCCACACAATGAGCAGTTCTTC
>few|NA|TRBV5-6|TRBJ2-5|13
CASSLKGSETQYF
TGTGCCAGCAGCTTGAAGGGCTCCGAGACCCAGTACTTC
>NA|NA|TRBV10-1|TRBJ2-7|12
CASSESGYEQYF
TGCGCCAGCAGTGAGTCCGGGTACGAGCAGTACTTC
>many|NA|TRBV14|TRBJ1-1|14
CASSKNGEDTEAFF
TGTGCCAGCAGCAAGAACGGTGAGGACACTGAAGCTTTCTTT
>few|NA|TRBV3-1|TRBJ1-5|17
CASSQDLTGAGNQPQHF
TGTGCCAGCAGCCAAGATCTAACGGGGGCCGGCAATCAGCCCCAGCATTTT
>few|NA|TRBV5-4|TRBJ1-6|13
CASSLGRESPLHF
TGTGCCAGCAGCTTGGGACGTGAGTCACCCCTCCACTTT
>NA|NA|TRBV5-8|TRBJ2-7|15
CASSLAPAPVYEQYF
TGTGCCAGCAGCTTGGCGCCCGCTCCCGTCTACGAGCAGTACTTC
>few|NA|TRBV5-1|TRBJ1-1|13
CASSLDQYTEAFF
TGCGCCAGCAGCTTGGACCAGTACACTGAAGCTTTCTTT
>many|NA|TRBV7-6|TRBJ2-1|15
CASSLESSSYNEQFF
TGTGCCAGCAGCTTAGAATCTAGCTCCTACAATGAGCAGTTCTTC
>many|NA|TRBV3-1|TRBJ1-5|14
CASSQDRHRQPQHF
TGTGCCAGCAGCCAAGATCGTCACAGGCAGCCCCAGCATTTT
>NA|TRBD1|TRBV12-3/TRBV12-4|TRBJ2-1|13
CATRMTGTNEQFF
TGTGCCACCAGAATGACAGGGACCAATGAGCAGTTCTTC
>few|TRBD1|TRBV10-3|TRBJ2-7|14
CAISDRGGWDEQYF
TGTGCCATCAGTGACAGAGGGGGCTGGGACGAGCAGTACTTC
>NA|NA|TRBV4-1|TRBJ2-3|16
CASSQGTGLSTDTQYF
TGCGCCAGCAGCCAAGGGACGGGACTCAGCACAGATACGCAGTATTTT
>many|NA|TRBV18|TRBJ1-5|14
CASSRAGANQPQHF
TGTGCCAGCTCAAGGGCCGGAGCAAATCAGCCCCAGCATTTT
>NA|NA|TRBV28|TRBJ2-7|14
CASGPLSSSYEQYF
TGTGCCAGCGGGCCCTTATCGAGCTCCTACGAGCAGTACTTC
>NA|NA|TRBV5-6|TRBJ2-5|15
CASSLVQGGAETQYF
TGTGCCAGCAGCTTGGTACAAGGAGGGGCAGAGACCCAGTACTTC
>many|TRBD1|TRBV13|TRBJ2-7|14
CASSPQGQGYEQYF
TGTGCCAGCAGCCCCCAAGGACAGGGCTACGAGCAGTACTTC
>many|NA|TRBV25-1|TRBJ1-3|17
CASSAGAGDPSGNTIYF
TGTGCCAGCAGTGCGGGGGCAGGGGATCCCTCTGGAAACACCATATATTTT
>NA|TRBD2|TRBV20-1|TRBJ2-3|15
CSARDTGGPPDTQYF
TGCAGTGCTAGGGATACGGGGGGGCCCCCAGATACGCAGTATTTT
>NA|NA|TRBV7-2|TRBJ2-7|15
CASSLVPLSSYEQYF
TGTGCCAGCAGCTTAGTTCCGCTGAGCTCCTACGAGCAGTACTTC
>NA|TRBD1|TRBV28|TRBJ2-7|14
CASSRRQGLYEQYF
TGTGCCAGCAGCCGGAGACAGGGGTTGTACGAGCAGTACTTC
>many|NA|TRBV7-6|TRBJ1-6|15
CASSLANSYNSPLHF
TGTGCCAGCAGCTTAGCGAACTCCTATAATTCACCCCTCCACTTT
>few|NA|TRBV6-6|TRBJ1-3|15
CASSYSRDGGNTIYF
TGTGCCAGCAGTTACTCGAGAGACGGGGGAAACACCATATATTTT
>NA|TRBD2|TRBV6-5|TRBJ2-2|14
CASSSSGGTGELFF
TGTGCCAGCAGTTCCAGCGGGGGTACCGGGGAGCTGTTTTTT
>NA|NA|TRBV7-2|TRBJ2-5|15
CASSLAGGAGETQYF
TGTGCCAGCAGCTTAGCCGGGGGCGCGGGGGAGACCCAGTACTTC
>NA|NA|TRBV11-3|TRBJ2-1|12
CASSLGGGKQFF
TGTGCCAGCAGCTTAGGAGGGGGTAAGCAGTTCTTC
>NA|NA|TRBV28|TRBJ1-5|14
CASRGQMGNQPQHF
TGTGCCAGCAGGGGACAAATGGGGAATCAGCCCCAGCATTTT
>few|NA|TRBV6-6|TRBJ1-3|15
CASTAGAGTGNTIYF
TGTGCCAGCACCGCAGGGGCTGGGACTGGAAACACCATATATTTT
>NA|NA|TRBV11-1|TRBJ2-1|13
CASSLTTYNEQFF
TGTGCCAGCAGCCTTACTACCTACAATGAGCAGTTCTTC
>NA|TRBD2|TRBV20-1|TRBJ2-1|14
CSARMGGFYNEQFF
TGCAGTGCTCGCATGGGGGGGTTCTACAATGAGCAGTTCTTC
>few|TRBD1|TRBV27|TRBJ2-7|14
CASRRTGPNYEQYF
TGTGCCAGCAGGAGGACAGGGCCGAACTACGAGCAGTACTTC
>many|TRBD1|TRBV10-2|TRBJ1-3|16
CASSGGQGLSGNTIYF
TGCGCCAGCAGTGGAGGACAGGGTCTCTCTGGAAACACCATATATTTT
>many|NA|TRBV7-8|TRBJ2-3|14
CASSLPGGADTQYF
TGTGCCAGCAGCTTGCCGGGGGGCGCAGATACGCAGTATTTT
>few|TRBD2|TRBV10-3|TRBJ2-3|15
CAIRPTSGGTDTQYF
TGTGCCATCAGACCTACTAGCGGGGGGACAGATACGCAGTATTTT
>NA|NA|TRBV7-7|TRBJ2-1|13
CASSLGGPSEQFF
TGTGCTAGCAGCTTGGGGGGGCCGTCAGAGCAGTTCTTC
>NA|TRBD1|TRBV28|TRBJ2-5|14
CASSFPGQGSTQYF
TGTGCCAGCAGTTTCCCGGGACAGGGGTCGACCCAGTACTTC
>NA|NA|TRBV5-6|TRBJ1-2|11
CASSLLTRTTF
TGTGCCAGCAGCTTGTTGACCAGGACCACCTTC
>many|NA|TRBV5-5|TRBJ1-5|14
CASSLFYGNQPQHF
TGTGCCAGCAGCTTGTTCTACGGTAATCAGCCCCAGCATTTT
>many|TRBD1|TRBV29-1|TRBJ1-2|13
CSAEGQGAGGYTF
TGCAGCGCTGAGGGACAGGGGGCTGGCGGCTACACCTTC
>many|TRBD2|TRBV24-1|TRBJ2-1|17
CATSGSKSGGTHNEQFF
TGTGCCACCAGTGGGAGTAAAAGCGGGGGGACGCATAATGAGCAGTTCTTC
>many|NA|TRBV7-8|TRBJ2-5|14
CASSADLNQETQYF
TGTGCCAGCAGCGCAGACCTTAACCAAGAGACCCAGTACTTC
>few|TRBD1|TRBV5-1|TRBJ2-2|16
CASSLSGQGNTGELFF
TGCGCCAGCAGCTTGTCGGGACAGGGCAACACCGGGGAGCTGTTTTTT